The 17 T cell receptor beta chains below were found in one sample sequenced in a study of blood T cell repertoires in COVID-19. Assay: immunoSEQ multiplex PCR; the TCRdb copy retains only in-frame clones and omits some. The data contain 75,000 to 90,000 clones, about 85% of them singletons. Sequencing used peripheral blood. These receptors were taken from a man older than 75 with active or convalescent COVID-19.

This clone was detected only once. CDR3 residues: CASSPGQGWNEQFF. CDR3 nucleotide sequence: TGTGCCAGTAGTCCGGGACAGGGATGGAATGAGCAGTTCTTC. The chain carries TRBV19 and TRBJ2-1; 9 bases agree with TRBD1. Trimming removed 5 bases from V and 7 bases from J; junction bases left unmatched: 6. The germline gives CDR1 LNHDA, CDR2 SQIVND (reference sequence). The CDR3 is 14 residues long. Combining the CDR3 with reference TRBV19 and TRBJ2-1 gives the whole variable domain DGGITQSPKYLFRKEGQNVTLSCEQNLNHDAMYWYRQDPGQGLRLIYYSQIVNDFQKGDIAEGYSVSREKKESFPLTVTSAQKNPTAFYLCASSPGQGWNEQFFGPGTRLTVL.

The V call is TRBV5-1, the J call TRBJ2-3, with 7 positions matching TRBD1. CDR1 SGHRS and CDR2 YFSETQ come from the germline V gene. The ends lost 0 bases at V and 4 bases at J; junction bases unmatched: 8. The CDR3 is made up of 16 amino acids. CDR3 sequence: CASSLVLLRGPDTQYF. The CDR3 bases are TGCGCCAGCAGCTTGGTCCTATTGAGGGGGCCAGATACGCAGTATTTT.

The chain couples TRBV6-1 to TRBJ2-1, with 9 nucleotides matching TRBD1. Unmatched junction bases numbered 8, after V lost 0 bases and J lost 5 bases. Germline loops: CDR1 MNHNS, CDR2 SASEGT. CDR3 length: 17 amino acids. Written as DNA, the CDR3 is TGTGCCAGCAGTGAAGCGCTTAGGGGACAGGGAGACAATGAGCAGTTCTTC. It encodes CASSEALRGQGDNEQFF.

This chain links TRBV5-1 with TRBJ1-2; the match to TRBD1 covers 9 bases. Germline V lookup: CDR1 SGHRS, CDR2 YFSETQ. V trimming: 6 bases; J trimming: 7 bases; junction bases outside the gene matches: 10. This CDR3 is built from 14 residues. The CDR3 DNA reads as TGCGCCAGCAACCCCGGGACAGGGACGGGTGGCTACACCTTC. This codes for CASNPGTGTGGYTF. The full variable domain, rest sourced from reference TRBV5-1 and TRBJ1-2, is KAGVTQTPRYLIKTRGQQVTLSCSPISGHRSVSWYQQTPGQGLQFLFEYFSETQRNKGNFPGRFSGRQFSNSRSEMNVSTLELGDSALYLCASNPGTGTGGYTFGSGTRLTVV.

On this clone itself: Mismatch with germline at one junction end may stem from a read error. The chain carries TRBV5-1 and TRBJ2-5; 8 nucleotides line up with TRBD1. Per germline, CDR1 SGHRS and CDR2 YFSETQ. The CDR3 extends over 15 amino acids. The CDR3 spells CAGSQGAILGETQYF. The CDR3 nucleotides read TGCGCCGGCAGTCAGGGGGCTATTCTCGGGGAGACCCAGTACTTC.

The rearrangement joins TRBV28 to TRBJ2-1, with D unresolved. Germline loops: CDR1 MDHEN, CDR2 SYDVKM. Trimming removed 8 bases at V and 1 base at J, with 30 bases between. The CDR3 contains 20 residues. CDR3 DNA sequence: TGTGCCAGCCCCTCCTGCCTGCAACCGAGCTATGGCGGATCCTACAATGAGCAGTTCTTC. Protein: CASPSCLQPSYGGSYNEQFF.

V gene TRBV4-2 combines with J gene TRBJ1-2, with a possible D match to TRBD1 (5 bases). V gave up 4 bases and J gave up 3 bases, with 15 bases separating them. In germline, CDR1 is LGHNA, CDR2 YNFKEQ. CDR3 length: 15 amino acids. The CDR3 bases are TGTGCCAGCAGCCCAGCTGGGGGGGTCGACTATGGCTACACCTTC. This sequence encodes CASSPAGGVDYGYTF.

V usage is TRBV20-1 and J usage is TRBJ1-2; D uncertain. Germline lookup yields CDR1 DFQATT and CDR2 SNEGSKA (reference sequence). The CDR3 has 12 residues. The CDR3 sequence is CRASGVLEGYTF. The CDR3 DNA sequence: TGCAGGGCGAGTGGGGTCTTGGAGGGCTACACCTTC.

V usage is TRBV7-2 and J usage is TRBJ2-2; the D is unclear. Germline-derived CDR1 and CDR2 are SGHTA and FQGNSA. Trimming removed 7 bases from V and 7 bases from J, with 7 bases in between. The CDR3 consists of 11 residues. CDR3 sequence reads: CASTSHGELFF. Here the CDR3 DNA reads TGTGCCAGCACGAGTCACGGGGAGCTGTTTTTT.

This clone was detected a few times. The gene calls are TRBV7-2 and TRBJ2-1, with a tentative D call TRBD2 (6 bases). Germline V gene data show CDR1 as SGHTA and CDR2 as FQGNSA. CDR3 length: 14 amino acids. V was pared by 3 bases and J by 10 bases, with 16 bases between. This CDR3 is CASSFQGRDFEQFF. The CDR3 DNA is TGTGCCAGCAGCTTCCAAGGGCGGGACTTCGAGCAGTTCTTC.

This clone has a handful of counts. This rearrangement joins TRBV30 to TRBJ1-2, with 7 bases lining up with TRBD1. The CDR3 covers 11 residues. The V gene's germline CDR1 is GTSNPN and CDR2 SVGIG (reference sequence). With 2 bases clipped from V and 9 bases from J, the junction kept 3 bases outside the gene matches. DNA for the CDR3: TGTGCCTGGAGTTCGACAGGGAGCTACACCTTC. This encodes CAWSSTGSYTF.

The chain links TRBV28 to TRBJ1-2; no firm D call. Germline V lookup: CDR1 MDHEN, CDR2 SYDVKM. The CDR3 spans 13 residues. The V end was cut by 5 bases, the J end by 3 bases, with 10 bases between. CDR3 protein: CASSEGRHYGYTF. CDR3 nucleotide sequence: TGTGCCAGCAGTGAGGGTCGGCACTATGGCTACACCTTC.

This chain joins TRBV5-4 and TRBJ1-1, with D perhaps matching TRBD1 (5 bases). This CDR3 contains 16 residues. Trimming pared 2 bases from V and 4 bases from J, leaving 18 bases between. Germline lookup yields CDR1 SGHNT and CDR2 YYREEE (reference sequence). In DNA form, the CDR3 reads TGTGCCAGCAGCTTAGACCCTGGGGCGTCGGTCACTGAAGCTTTCTTT. Translating gives CASSLDPGASVTEAFF.

In this sample, this clone turned up once. The CDR3 bases are TGTGCCAGCAGCTTGACTAGCGGGAACACCGGGGAGCTGTTTTTT. Translating gives CASSLTSGNTGELFF. The chain is built from TRBV5-8 and TRBJ2-2, with TRBD2 matching 8 bases. Germline CDR1 is SGHTS and CDR2 is YDEGEE. The CDR3 spans 15 residues. With V trimmed by 1 base and J by 1 base, 0 bases remained unmatched.

In its sample, this clone was seen once. The chain has TRBV15 and TRBJ2-1, with 7 bases aligning to TRBD1. V lost 5 bases, J lost 4 bases, and 2 bases stayed unmatched. The CDR3 has 13 amino acids. Germline CDR1 reads LNHNV; CDR2 reads YYDKDF (reference sequence). CDR3 loop: CATSWDRYNEQFF. CDR3 DNA: TGTGCCACCAGCTGGGACAGATACAATGAGCAGTTCTTC.

CDR3 in amino acids: CASSLQGGYGYTF. The CDR3 nucleotides read TGTGCCAGCAGCTTACAGGGGGGCTATGGCTACACCTTC. The chain employs TRBV5-4 and TRBJ1-2; 8 bases agree with TRBD1. J lost 4 bases, V lost 2 bases, and 1 base had no gene match. Germline-derived CDR1 and CDR2 are SGHNT and YYREEE (reference sequence). The CDR3 extends over 13 amino acids.

The DNA for the CDR3 is TGCGCCAGCAGCCAAGAATTGCGGGGAGCGAACACCGGGGAGCTGTTTTTT. It translates to CASSQELRGANTGELFF. V gene TRBV4-1 combines with J gene TRBJ2-2; weak D call: TRBD2 (6 bases). This CDR3 region has 17 residues. CDR1 and CDR2 (germline): MGHRA, YSYEKL. Trimming removed 0 bases from V and 0 bases from J, with 11 bases in between.